Listed here are 22 T cell receptor beta chains from one sample, sequenced in a study of T cell repertoires in ileal Crohn's disease. TCRdb's table, derived via immunoSEQ multiplex PCR, lists solely in-frame clones and lacks some. The data show around 16,000 clones, with 90% to 95% seen just once and roughly 3.5% held by the top ten. The sample comprised ileal tissue. The source of these receptors is an adult with Crohn's disease.

This chain links TRBV7-2 with TRBJ1-6; TRBD1 is a possible D gene (6 bases). Trimming pared 4 bases from V and 7 bases from J, leaving 8 bases between. The CDR3 is 13 amino acids. The germline V gene encodes CDR1 SGHTA and CDR2 FQGNSA. CDR3: CASSSDRNSPLHF. For the CDR3, the DNA is TGTGCCAGCAGCTCCGACAGGAATTCACCCCTCCACTTT.

The chain is built from TRBV5-1 and TRBJ1-4; TRBD1 agrees at 7 bases. The CDR3 loop spans 15 amino acids. V trimming: 4 bases; J trimming: 5 bases; junction bases outside the gene matches: 8. Germline assignment: CDR1 SGHRS and CDR2 YFSETQ. CDR3 in amino acids: CASSGFRGVNEKLFF. The CDR3 DNA reads TGCGCCAGCAGCGGATTCAGGGGGGTGAATGAAAAACTGTTTTTT. Drawing the rest from reference TRBV5-1 and TRBJ1-4, the complete variable domain is KAGVTQTPRYLIKTRGQQVTLSCSPISGHRSVSWYQQTPGQGLQFLFEYFSETQRNKGNFPGRFSGRQFSNSRSEMNVSTLELGDSALYLCASSGFRGVNEKLFFGSGTQLSVL.

V gene TRBV5-1 combines with J gene TRBJ1-4; the D is unclear. The V gene lost 2 bases and the J gene lost 3 bases, with 8 bases spanning the gap. Germline CDR1 and CDR2: SGHRS and YFSETQ. The CDR3 is 14 residues long. CDR3 DNA sequence: TGCGCCAGCAGCTTCATGGCGGCTAATGAAAAACTGTTTTTT. Encoded protein: CASSFMAANEKLFF.

V and J are TRBV6-1 and TRBJ2-1, with D unresolved. The ends were cut back, 5 bases at V and 5 bases at J, with 16 bases in the middle. The germline gives CDR1 MNHNS, CDR2 SASEGT. The CDR3 contains 15 residues. CDR3 in DNA: TGTGCCAGCAGTCCTTACCCTACCCGAAACAATGAGCAGTTCTTC. This codes for CASSPYPTRNNEQFF.

The chain joins TRBV5-1 to TRBJ1-4, with 9 bases identical to TRBD1. V gave up 4 bases and J gave up 8 bases; unmatched junction bases: 9. This CDR3 has 15 residues. Germline V gene data show CDR1 as SGHRS and CDR2 as YFSETQ. CDR3 bases: TGCGCCAGCAGCCCAGGACAGGGGAGTCACGAAAAACTGTTTTTT. Its protein product is CASSPGQGSHEKLFF.

V is TRBV5-4 and J is TRBJ2-1; maybe TRBD1 (6 bases). Trimming stripped 4 bases from V and 8 bases from J, with 25 bases between. The CDR3 has 17 residues. Germline loops: CDR1 SGHNT, CDR2 YYREEE (reference sequence). CDR3 sequence reads: CASSPSRYNRDIDEQFF. CDR3 coding DNA: TGTGCCAGCAGCCCCAGTAGGTATAACAGGGATATCGATGAGCAGTTCTTC. Full variable domain (remainder filled in from reference TRBV5-4 and TRBJ2-1): ETGVTQSPTHLIKTRGQQVTLRCSSQSGHNTVSWYQQALGQGPQFIFQYYREEENGRGNFPPRFSGLQFPNYSSELNVNALELDDSALYLCASSPSRYNRDIDEQFFGPGTRLTVL.

The rearrangement joins TRBV6-5 to TRBJ2-7; D may be TRBD1 (5 bases). Trimming left V 6 bases short and J 2 bases short, with 14 bases between. Germline V CDR1 and CDR2: MNHEY, SVGAGI. There are 14 residues in the CDR3. The CDR3 spells CASRKTVGPYEQYF. The CDR3 DNA sequence: TGTGCCAGCAGGAAGACGGTGGGGCCCTACGAGCAGTACTTC.

The rearrangement links TRBV2 to TRBJ2-7; perhaps TRBD1 as D (6 bases). The CDR3 spans 15 residues. The germline V gene has CDR1 SNHLY and CDR2 FYNNEI. Trimming took 6 bases from V and 3 from J, leaving 18 bases between them. This CDR3 reads CASSRSRGQGYEQYF. For the CDR3, the DNA is TGTGCCAGCAGCCGATCCAGGGGCCAGGGCTACGAGCAGTACTTC. The entire variable domain, with the rest obtained from reference TRBV2 and TRBJ2-7, is as follows: EPEVTQTPSHQVTQMGQEVILRCVPISNHLYFYWYRQILGQKVEFLVSFYNNEISEKSEIFDDQFSVERPDGSNFTLKIRSTKLEDSAMYFCASSRSRGQGYEQYFGPGTRLTVT.

This chain joins TRBV4-3 and TRBJ2-3, with D possibly matching TRBD2 (7 bases). Germline loops: CDR1 LGHNA, CDR2 YSLEER. The CDR3 spans 18 residues. The V gene lost 1 base and the J gene lost 2 bases, with 19 bases spanning the gap. The DNA of the CDR3 is TGCGCCAGCAGCCAAGGAATTGGGGGGGCGGCTATCACAGATACGCAGTATTTT. Its protein is CASSQGIGGAAITDTQYF.

This clone is a singleton in its sample. CDR3 residues: CASRTGQGAYEQYF. The DNA for the CDR3 is TGCGCCAGCAGAACCGGACAGGGCGCCTACGAGCAGTACTTC. This chain uses TRBV5-1 with TRBJ2-7, with 8 bases fitting TRBD1. The CDR3 consists of 14 residues. The J segment lost 2 bases and the V segment lost 5 bases, leaving 6 bases of the junction unmatched. Looked up from germline, CDR1 is SGHRS and CDR2 is YFSETQ.

For this clone: This sample also contains other DNA sequences that code for the same CDR3. The chain joins TRBV19 to TRBJ1-5; 7 nucleotides agree with TRBD1. The CDR3 has 13 residues. CDR1 and CDR2 from the germline V gene are LNHDA and SQIVND (reference sequence). V gave up 5 bases and J gave up 5 bases; unmatched junction bases: 3. Here the CDR3 reads CASSGRGYQPQHF. The CDR3 coding sequence is TGTGCCAGTAGTGGCAGGGGGTATCAGCCCCAGCATTTT.

The rearrangement links TRBV7-9 to TRBJ1-2; D might be TRBD1 (5 bases). CDR1 and CDR2 from the germline V gene are SEHNR and FQNEAQ (reference sequence). V was clipped by 5 bases and J by 3 bases, with 16 bases between them. CDR3 length: 15 residues. CDR3 sequence reads: CASSPPGTYHYGYTF. The CDR3 DNA sequence: TGTGCCAGCAGCCCGCCTGGGACTTACCACTATGGCTACACCTTC.

This clone was seen only once. The CDR3 DNA follows: TGTGCCAGCAGCGTAGCCAGCGGGGGATACGAGCAGTACTTC. Translated: CASSVASGGYEQYF. The chain is built from TRBV9 and TRBJ2-5; 8 nucleotides match TRBD2. The J call could be wrong; TRBJ2-7 is a better fit for the DNA end. This CDR3 contains 14 residues. Germline V gene lookup returns CDR1 SGDLS and CDR2 YYNGEE.

The chain employs TRBV11-3 and TRBJ2-5; the match to TRBD2 covers 8 bases. Trimming cost V 5 bases and J 4 bases; bases outside gene matches: 6. The CDR3 extends over 14 amino acids. From germline, CDR1 is SGHNT and CDR2 YENEEA. Here the CDR3 reads CASSRRGAGETQYF. The CDR3 DNA reads TGTGCCAGCAGCAGGCGGGGGGCTGGAGAGACCCAGTACTTC.

This chain links TRBV19 with TRBJ1-2; possible D gene TRBD1, 6 bases. CDR1 and CDR2 (germline): LNHDA, SQIVND (reference sequence). The CDR3 is made up of 14 amino acids. With 6 bases removed from V and 6 bases from J, the gap between germline ends came to 17 bases. The CDR3 bases are TGTGCCAGTAGCCAACAGGGAGTTAAAAATGGCTACACCTTC. It codes for CASSQQGVKNGYTF.

This clone has a handful of counts. The CDR3 nucleotides read TGTGCCATCAGTGAGCTTTTGAACACTGAAGCTTTCTTT. As protein: CAISELLNTEAFF. The gene calls are TRBV10-3 and TRBJ1-1; D call uncertain. CDR3 length: 13 amino acids. V shed 2 bases and J shed 0 bases, with 4 bases lying between them. Germline V CDR1 and CDR2: ENHRY, SYGVKD.

The chain has TRBV5-6 and TRBJ2-7; TRBD2 might be the D (5 bases). Deletions cut 2 bases from V and 0 bases from J, with 12 bases between. This CDR3 is built from 15 residues. Germline-derived CDR1 and CDR2 are SGHDT and YYEEEE. The CDR3 DNA follows: TGTGCCAGCAGCTTAAACGGGGTGAACTCCTACGAGCAGTACTTC. Translating it yields CASSLNGVNSYEQYF.

This chain joins TRBV7-8 and TRBJ2-2; possible D gene TRBD1, 6 bases. The germline gives CDR1 SGHVS, CDR2 FQNEAQ. V was clipped by 11 bases and J by 4 bases, with 17 bases between them. The CDR3 totals 14 residues. CDR3 DNA sequence: TGTGCCTCACAGGGTCAGAACATCACCGGGGAGCTGTTTTTT. Translating gives CASQGQNITGELFF. Filled out from reference TRBV7-8 and TRBJ2-2, the complete variable domain reads GAGVSQSPRYKVAKRGQDVALRCDPISGHVSLFWYQQALGQGPEFLTYFQNEAQLDKSGLPSDRFFAERPEGSVSTLKIQRTQQEDSAVYLCASQGQNITGELFFGEGSRLTVL.

The chain employs TRBV6-1 and TRBJ2-5; no clear D. Germline assignment: CDR1 MNHNS and CDR2 SASEGT. V lost 0 bases to trimming and J lost 3 bases, with 14 bases between them. This CDR3 contains 16 residues. CDR3 residues: CASSEAYSALEETQYF. The CDR3, as DNA: TGTGCCAGCAGTGAAGCGTACTCAGCGCTTGAAGAGACCCAGTACTTC.

CDR3 in DNA: TGCGCCAGCAGCTTTACAGGGGCGACTAGCGGGGGGTCGGGAGATACGCAGTATTTT. This sequence encodes CASSFTGATSGGSGDTQYF. The genes are TRBV5-1 and TRBJ2-3, with 13 bases that match TRBD2. CDR1 is SGHRS and CDR2 is YFSETQ in the germline V gene. The CDR3 runs to 19 residues. J gave up 5 bases and V 2 bases, and 14 bases lay outside the gene matches.

The chain joins TRBV7-8 to TRBJ2-5, with D tentatively TRBD1 (5 bases). V was trimmed by 5 bases and J by 11 bases, leaving 18 bases between them. Germline V gene sequence: CDR1 SGHVS, CDR2 FQNEAQ. This CDR3 has 13 residues. The CDR3 loop reads CASSQGVPPEQYF. Here the CDR3 DNA reads TGTGCCAGCAGCCAAGGGGTCCCCCCTGAGCAGTACTTC.

This clone was counted only a few times. V and J are TRBV7-2 and TRBJ1-2, with TRBD1 identical over 10 bases. Losses at the gene ends were 5 bases for V and 7 bases for J; bases not matched to a gene: 7. Looked up from germline, CDR1 is SGHTA and CDR2 is FQGNSA. This CDR3 region has 14 residues. The chain's CDR3 is CASSEDRGPGGYTF. The CDR3 nucleotides are TGTGCCAGCAGCGAAGACAGGGGGCCGGGTGGCTACACCTTC.